These T cell receptor beta chains were read from a single sample in a study of blood T cell repertoires in COVID-19. TCRdb's copy holds only in-frame clones and misses some; the assay was immunoSEQ multiplex PCR. The sample lists 90,000 to 100,000 clones, about 70% occurring once. Material for sequencing was peripheral blood. The receptors here all came from a woman in her fifties or sixties in a cohort sampled during active or convalescent COVID-19. Each CDR3 is given with its conserved first and last residue. Each record gives: clone size, V gene, D gene, J gene, CDR3 protein, CDR3 DNA. A D gene is named only where the DNA matches it firmly. Only part of the rows carry a size: once, few, many, or a class if the clone is expanded.

NA	TRBV7-9	TRBD1	TRBJ2-3	CASSLRQGATDTQYF	TGTGCCAGCAGCTTACGACAGGGGGCAACAGATACGCAGTATTTT
NA	TRBV10-3	TRBD1	TRBJ2-7	CAISRQGADEQYF	TGTGCCATCAGCCGACAGGGGGCAGACGAGCAGTACTTC
NA	TRBV6-4	TRBD2	TRBJ2-3	CASSALGAGWPDTQYF	TGTGCCAGCAGTGCCCTGGGAGCGGGGTGGCCAGATACGCAGTATTTT
NA	TRBV5-6	NA	TRBJ1-1	CASSWAGNTEAFF	TGTGCCAGCAGCTGGGCGGGGAACACTGAAGCTTTCTTT
few	TRBV5-6	TRBD1	TRBJ2-7	CASGQGRGEQYF	TGTGCCAGCGGACAGGGCAGGGGGGAGCAGTACTTC
NA	TRBV5-1	NA	TRBJ2-1	CASSLGLSSYNEQFF	TGCGCCAGCAGCCTGGGACTGAGCTCCTACAATGAGCAGTTCTTC
NA	TRBV5-6	NA	TRBJ1-3	CASSFNLDSLSGNTIYF	TGTGCCAGCAGCTTTAATCTGGACAGTCTCTCTGGAAACACCATATATTTT
once	TRBV9	NA	TRBJ1-1	CASSVAPQVTAFF	TGTGCCAGCAGCGTAGCCCCACAGGTGACGGCTTTCTTT
NA	TRBV5-8	NA	TRBJ2-1	CASNKERSYSYNEQFF	TGTGCCAGCAACAAAGAACGGAGCTACTCCTACAATGAGCAGTTCTTC
NA	TRBV6-2/TRBV6-3	NA	TRBJ2-1	CASSYIRGLYNEQFF	TGTGCCAGCAGTTACATCAGGGGCTTATACAATGAGCAGTTCTTC
few	TRBV5-1	NA	TRBJ1-1	CASSFAEGGTEAFF	TGCGCCAGCAGCTTCGCCGAAGGAGGCACTGAAGCTTTCTTT
once	TRBV9	NA	TRBJ2-1	CASSVDGDPYNEQFF	TGTGCCAGCAGCGTAGACGGGGATCCCTACAATGAGCAGTTCTTC
few	TRBV12-3/TRBV12-4	NA	TRBJ1-1	CASSPYPNTEAFF	TGTGCCAGCAGCCCCTACCCGAACACTGAAGCTTTCTTT
NA	TRBV7-9	NA	TRBJ2-6	CASRQAAYSGANVLTF	TGTGCCAGCAGACAGGCGGCCTACTCTGGGGCCAACGTCCTGACTTTC
once	TRBV10-3	TRBD2	TRBJ2-1	CAVETSGGNEQFF	TGTGCCGTCGAGACTAGCGGGGGGAATGAGCAGTTCTTC
NA	TRBV6-6	TRBD1	TRBJ1-2	CASSYSGTGDYGYTF	TGTGCCAGCAGTTACTCCGGGACAGGGGACTATGGCTACACCTTC
NA	TRBV5-1	TRBD1	TRBJ2-7	CASSPDSGTVTTYEQYF	TGCGCCAGCAGCCCGGACTCCGGGACAGTAACCACCTACGAGCAGTACTTC
few	TRBV14	NA	TRBJ2-7	CASSQIRRGGEQYF	TGTGCCAGCAGCCAAATCAGGAGGGGGGGCGAGCAGTACTTC
NA	TRBV28	NA	TRBJ1-3	CASSFRRLSGNTIYF	TGTGCCAGCAGTTTTAGGCGACTCTCGGGAAACACCATATATTTT
NA	TRBV19	NA	TRBJ1-6	CASSIGGGNSPLHF	TGTGCCAGTAGTATAGGAGGGGGAAATTCACCCCTCCACTTT
NA	TRBV9	NA	TRBJ2-6	CASSVRRSGANVLTF	TGTGCCAGCAGCGTTCGGAGGTCTGGGGCCAACGTCCTGACTTTC
NA	TRBV5-6	NA	TRBJ2-1	CASSGATGLRFF	TGTGCCAGCAGCGGGGCGACAGGCCTACGATTCTTC
NA	TRBV5-1	TRBD1	TRBJ1-1	CASSLAAGGRANTEAFF	TGCGCCAGCAGCTTGGCGGCAGGGGGAAGGGCGAACACTGAAGCTTTCTTT
NA	TRBV7-9	NA	TRBJ2-6	CASSFLVPGANVLTF	TGTGCCAGCAGCTTCCTTGTCCCTGGGGCCAACGTCCTGACTTTC
NA	TRBV18	TRBD1	TRBJ1-2	CASSPPISTGTGTYGYTF	TGTGCCAGCTCACCACCGATATCTACCGGGACAGGGACGTATGGCTACACCTTC
NA	TRBV12-5	TRBD1	TRBJ2-1	CASGLDRGLDNEQFF	TGTGCTAGTGGTTTGGACAGGGGGCTCGACAATGAGCAGTTCTTC
many	TRBV11-3	NA	TRBJ2-1	CASSLTRGSYNEQFF	TGTGCCAGCAGCTTAACCCGGGGGAGCTACAATGAGCAGTTCTTC
NA	TRBV14	TRBD1	TRBJ1-2	CASSLFGTGIGDYGYTF	TGTGCCAGCAGCCTCTTCGGGACAGGGATAGGTGACTATGGCTACACCTTC
NA	TRBV7-2	TRBD1	TRBJ1-1	CASSSGTDLMNTEAFF	TGTGCCAGCAGCTCGGGGACAGACCTCATGAACACTGAAGCTTTCTTT
NA	TRBV4-2	TRBD1	TRBJ1-4	CASSRKSGTGDEKLFF	TGTGCCAGCAGCCGAAAATCAGGGACAGGGGATGAAAAACTGTTTTTT
NA	TRBV5-1	NA	TRBJ1-6	CASSQHDSVGSLHF	TGCGCCAGCAGCCAACACGATTCTGTCGGGTCCCTCCACTTT
NA	TRBV24-1	NA	TRBJ1-1	CATRSSGASEAFF	TGTGCCACCCGTAGTTCAGGGGCTTCTGAAGCTTTCTTT
NA	TRBV7-9	NA	TRBJ2-2	CASSLEAAGELFF	TGTGCCAGCAGCTTAGAGGCGGCCGGGGAGCTGTTTTTT
NA	TRBV2	TRBD1	TRBJ1-1	CASSEPEGQGLNTEAFF	TGTGCCAGCAGTGAACCGGAGGGACAGGGTTTGAACACTGAAGCTTTCTTT
NA	TRBV7-9	TRBD1	TRBJ2-3	CASSLEPGGADTQYF	TGTGCCAGCAGCTTAGAGCCAGGGGGCGCAGATACGCAGTATTTT
NA	TRBV7-9	TRBD1	TRBJ1-1	CASSTPGQLKEGTEAFF	TGTGCCAGCAGTACCCCGGGACAGTTAAAAGAGGGCACTGAAGCTTTCTTT
NA	TRBV30	TRBD1	TRBJ1-2	CAWSGTGDDYGYTF	TGTGCCTGGAGTGGGACAGGGGACGACTATGGCTACACCTTC
NA	TRBV7-6	NA	TRBJ2-5	CASSLAPGVETQYF	TGTGCCAGCAGCTTAGCACCCGGGGTGGAGACCCAGTACTTC
NA	TRBV23-1	NA	TRBJ1-5	CASSQPPDREPQHF	TGCGCCAGCAGTCAACCACCGGACAGAGAGCCCCAGCATTTT
NA	TRBV4-1	NA	TRBJ1-2	CASSQEPSVNYGYTF	TGCGCCAGCAGCCAAGAGCCCTCAGTTAACTATGGCTACACCTTC
NA	TRBV7-2	NA	TRBJ1-2	CASSFGGYGYTF	TGTGCCAGCAGCTTCGGGGGGTATGGCTACACCTTC
NA	TRBV3-1/TRBV3-2	TRBD1	TRBJ1-6	CASTEGQGNSPLHF	TGTGCCAGTACCGAGGGACAGGGTAATTCACCCCTCCACTTT
NA	TRBV4-2	NA	TRBJ1-1	CASSQAFNTEAFF	TGTGCCAGCAGCCAAGCCTTCAACACTGAAGCTTTCTTT
NA	TRBV7-9	NA	TRBJ1-4	CASSLASGPPNEKLFF	TGTGCCAGCAGCTTAGCGAGCGGGCCGCCTAATGAAAAACTGTTTTTT
NA	TRBV10-1	TRBD1	TRBJ2-5	CASSEPGQGGHQETQYF	TGCGCCAGCAGTGAGCCGGGACAGGGGGGGCACCAAGAGACCCAGTACTTC
NA	TRBV19	TRBD1	TRBJ2-1	CASRGQSNEQFF	TGTGCCAGTAGGGGACAGAGCAATGAGCAGTTCTTC
NA	TRBV6-4	NA	TRBJ1-4	CASPVGGAPNEKLFF	TGTGCCAGCCCTGTCGGGGGGGCGCCTAATGAAAAACTGTTTTTT
NA	TRBV10-1	TRBD1	TRBJ2-2	CASSGGTGAGTGELFF	TGCGCCAGCAGCGGCGGGACAGGCGCGGGAACCGGGGAGCTGTTTTTT
NA	TRBV7-2	TRBD2	TRBJ2-1	CASSFHQALAGGPYNEQFF	TGTGCCAGCAGCTTCCACCAGGCGCTAGCGGGGGGCCCCTACAATGAGCAGTTCTTC
NA	TRBV19	TRBD1	TRBJ2-3	CASRQGLNTDTQYF	TGTGCCAGCAGACAGGGGCTCAACACAGATACGCAGTATTTT
NA	TRBV5-1	TRBD2	TRBJ2-5	CASTAEGLAGGPETQYF	TGCGCCAGCACCGCCGAGGGGCTAGCGGGGGGGCCGGAGACCCAGTACTTC
NA	TRBV10-3	TRBD1	TRBJ2-5	CAIRGQLPEETQYF	TGTGCCATCAGGGGACAGCTTCCTGAAGAGACCCAGTACTTC
few	TRBV4-3	NA	TRBJ2-5	CASSQDRRTPTQYF	TGCGCCAGCAGCCAAGATCGGAGGACCCCTACCCAGTACTTC
NA	TRBV29-1	TRBD2	TRBJ2-2	CSVGEERQLALSPANTGELFF	TGCAGCGTGGGGGAGGAACGGCAACTAGCGCTAAGTCCCGCGAACACCGGGGAGCTGTTTTTT